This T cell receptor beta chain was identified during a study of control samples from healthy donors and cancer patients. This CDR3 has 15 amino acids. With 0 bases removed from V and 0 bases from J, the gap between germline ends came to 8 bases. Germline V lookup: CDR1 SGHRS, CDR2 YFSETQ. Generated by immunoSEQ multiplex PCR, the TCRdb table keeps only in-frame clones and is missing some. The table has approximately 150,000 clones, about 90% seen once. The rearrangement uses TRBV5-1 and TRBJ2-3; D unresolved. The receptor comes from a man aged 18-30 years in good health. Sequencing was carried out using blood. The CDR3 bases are TGCGCCAGCAGCTTGGCATCCACCAGCACAGATACGCAGTATTTT. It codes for CASSLASTSTDTQYF.